These T cell receptor beta chains were read from a single sample in a study of cytomegalovirus exposure and HLA in healthy donors. Sequenced by immunoSEQ multiplex PCR; TCRdb stores in-frame clones only, minus some. The profile shows 180,000 or so clones, 75% to 85% of them singletons. Sequenced sample: PBMCs. The receptors stem from a man aged 18 to 30 in good health and CMV-seronegative. Both conserved end residues are part of each CDR3. A D gene is named only where the DNA matches it firmly. Only some rows state a clone size, as once, few, many or a class for expanded clones.

v_gene	d_gene	abundance	j_gene	CDR3nt	CDR3aa
TRBV7-2	NA	NA	TRBJ2-5	TGTGCCAGCAGCTTAACGCCGGTGGAGACCCAGTACTTC	CASSLTPVETQYF
TRBV7-2	NA	once	TRBJ2-3	TGTGCCAGCAGGGGGGCAGCAGATACGCAGTATTTT	CASRGAADTQYF
TRBV7-2	NA	NA	TRBJ1-1	TGTGCCAGCAGCTTAGGGGGGCTCACTGAAGCTTTCTTT	CASSLGGLTEAFF
TRBV5-5	NA	NA	TRBJ1-2	TGTGCCAGCAGCTTGGGGCAGATCTATGGCTACACCTTC	CASSLGQIYGYTF
TRBV6-6	NA	NA	TRBJ2-6	TGTGCCAGCACCTCCGGGGGGGCCAACGTCCTGACTTTC	CASTSGGANVLTF
TRBV6-5	TRBD2	few	TRBJ2-1	TGTGCCAGCAGAATAGCGGGGGGCTCCTACAATGAGCAGTTCTTC	CASRIAGGSYNEQFF
TRBV9	TRBD2	NA	TRBJ2-7	TGTGCCAGCAGCGCGGGACTAGCGGGAGCCGGGTACGAGCAGTACTTC	CASSAGLAGAGYEQYF
TRBV4-2	NA	NA	TRBJ2-7	TGTGCCAGCAGCCGGGCCCTGGCTAGCGCAGACGAGCAGTACTTC	CASSRALASADEQYF
TRBV5-4	NA	NA	TRBJ2-6	TGTGCCAGCAGCTTAAAGAGCTCTGGGGCCAACGTCCTGACTTTC	CASSLKSSGANVLTF
TRBV7-3	TRBD2	few	TRBJ2-1	TGTGCCAGCAGCAATCGGGGGGGCCCGAGCAATGAGCAGTTCTTC	CASSNRGGPSNEQFF
TRBV25-1	NA	NA	TRBJ1-1	TGTGCCAGCAGTGAACCCCTAGAGGCTGAAGCTTTCTTT	CASSEPLEAEAFF